The 29 T cell receptor beta chains presented below share a single source sample, sequenced in a study of T cell repertoires in cytomegalovirus infection. TCRdb analysed the reads with MiXCR anew, one entry per CDR3 protein. The sample yields approximately 500,000 distinct CDR3 sequences, 16% seen once. The specimen was CD8+ T cells from PBMCs. These receptors all stem from a human donor in good health (CMV status not recorded). Some clones in this sample may be carry-over from other donors' samples.

A few counts support this clonotype. V gene TRBV10-3 combines with J gene TRBJ2-2; TRBD1 matches 8 bases. CDR3 length: 13 residues. Germline values: CDR1 ENHRY, CDR2 SYGVKD. V shed 11 bases, J shed 2 bases, and the junction held 4 bases outside the gene matches. CDR3 residues: CALGTGNTGELFF. CDR3 in DNA: TGTGCCCTAGGGACAGGCAACACCGGGGAGCTGTTTTTT.

In this sample, this clonotype turned up a few times. CDR3 in amino acids: CASSPGARGNTEAFF. DNA of the CDR3: TGTGCCAGTAGTCCGGGGGCTAGGGGGAACACTGAAGCTTTCTTT. The chain employs TRBV19 and TRBJ1-1, with D perhaps matching TRBD1 (6 bases). The CDR3 has 15 amino acids. Germline V gene sequence: CDR1 LNHDA, CDR2 SQIVND (reference sequence). V lost 5 bases and J 1 base, leaving 14 bases between the germline ends.

The chain uses TRBV20-1 and TRBJ2-2; D not certain. Trimming removed 5 bases at V and 0 bases at J, with 7 bases between. The V gene's germline CDR1 is DFQATT and CDR2 SNEGSKA (reference sequence). The CDR3 has 13 amino acids. The CDR3 DNA sequence: TGCAGTGCTGGCTCACCGAACACCGGGGAGCTGTTTTTT. This sequence encodes CSAGSPNTGELFF.

Concerning this clonotype itself: Because it lacks the conserved phenylalanine or tryptophan at the end, this CDR3 is likely a read error. The V call is TRBV7-2, the J call TRBJ2-7; 7 bases fit TRBD2. J was trimmed by 3 bases and V by 3 bases; bases with no gene match: 2. The germline CDR1 and CDR2 sequences are SGHTA and FQGNSA. The CDR3 runs 13 residues. The CDR3 sequence: CASSLGGYYEQYY. The CDR3 DNA is TGTGCCAGCAGCTTGGGGGGGTACTACGAGCAGTACTAC.

This clonotype has a count of ten or more. The chain links TRBV5-6 to TRBJ1-1; D not certain. The length of the CDR3 is 16 residues. The germline gives CDR1 SGHDT, CDR2 YYEEEE. V was cut by 0 bases and J by 0 bases, with 12 bases left in between. The CDR3 DNA reads TGTGCCAGCAGCTTGGTTCTCGCACGGATGAACACTGAAGCTTTCTTT. Amino acids: CASSLVLARMNTEAFF.

This clonotype has at least ten counts. The junction does not match germline at one end; this may be a read error. J is TRBJ2-7 and V is TRBV4-1; TRBD2 agrees at 9 bases. The CDR3 is 14 amino acids. The germline CDR1 and CDR2 sequences are MGHRA and YSYEKL. For the CDR3, the DNA is TGCGCCAGCAGCCAAGATCCAGGCGGGAGGGCCAGGGACTTC. Residues: CASSQDPGGRARDF.

The chain couples TRBV10-3 to TRBJ2-1; D possibly uses TRBD1 or TRBD2 (5 bases each). The CDR3 loop spans 13 amino acids. Between the trimmed V and J ends, which lost 11 bases and 2 bases, there was a span of 13 bases. In germline, CDR1 is ENHRY, CDR2 SYGVKD. The chain's CDR3 is CAVRGPAYNEQFF. The DNA for the CDR3 is TGTGCCGTCCGGGGCCCAGCCTACAATGAGCAGTTCTTC.

This clonotype was seen more than once but under ten times. The chain employs TRBV6-5 and TRBJ1-6; maybe TRBD1 (6 bases). The V gene lost 7 bases and the J gene lost 4 bases, with 11 bases spanning the gap. The CDR3 has 14 residues. Germline V gene sequence: CDR1 MNHEY, CDR2 SVGAGI. The CDR3 protein is CASNGTPYNSPLHF. CDR3 nucleotide sequence: TGTGCCAGCAACGGGACACCATATAATTCACCCCTCCACTTT.

The chain recombines TRBV20-1 with TRBJ2-7, with 10 bases matching TRBD2. Germline CDR1 and CDR2: DFQATT and SNEGSKA (reference sequence). V trimming: 3 bases; J trimming: 3 bases; junction bases outside the gene matches: 5. This CDR3 spans 14 amino acids. The CDR3 here is CSASSGGALYEQYF. CDR3 nucleotides: TGCAGTGCTAGCAGCGGGGGGGCTCTCTACGAGCAGTACTTC.

This clonotype was seen more than once but under ten times. The chain links TRBV5-1 to TRBJ2-6; D is unclear. The CDR3 has 14 residues. Per germline, CDR1 SGHRS and CDR2 YFSETQ. Trimming removed 6 bases from V and 0 bases from J, with 7 bases in between. Written as DNA, the CDR3 is TGCGCCAGCAAAAGGGACTCTGGGGCCAACGTCCTGACTTTC. Translated, it gives CASKRDSGANVLTF.

This clonotype was seen more than once but under ten times. This chain joins TRBV2 and TRBJ2-7; 8 bases line up with TRBD2. V was pared by 6 bases and J by 2 bases, with 6 bases of the junction left unmatched. CDR1 is SNHLY and CDR2 is FYNNEI in the germline V gene. The CDR3 has 14 amino acids. The CDR3 DNA reads TGTGCCAGCAGAGAGCTAGCGGGTGCCTACGAGCAGTACTTC. Its translation: CASRELAGAYEQYF.

For this clonotype: A read error may explain this, as a much larger clone is one base away. This chain connects TRBV4-1 to TRBJ2-1, with 8 bases fitting TRBD2. This CDR3 spans 15 amino acids. CDR1 is MGHRA and CDR2 is YSYEKL in the germline V gene. Trimming at V came to 8 bases and at J to 5 bases, leaving 11 bases not matched to a gene. DNA of the CDR3: TGCGCCAGCCGCCGGGTCGGGGGGGCTGACAATGAGCAGTTCTTC. This gives the protein CASRRVGGADNEQFF.

This clonotype was observed a few times. The chain recombines TRBV27 with TRBJ2-7; TRBD1 aligns across 10 bases. The CDR3 consists of 15 residues. V gave up 6 bases and J gave up 4 bases; unmatched junction bases: 9. CDR1 MNHEY and CDR2 SMNVEV come from the germline V gene (reference sequence). The CDR3 loop is CASSWAGTGVYEQYF. The CDR3 region has the DNA TGTGCCAGCAGCTGGGCCGGGACAGGGGTGTACGAGCAGTACTTC.

This chain joins TRBV2 and TRBJ1-1, with D unresolved. The CDR3 extends over 12 amino acids. Germline V gives CDR1 SNHLY, CDR2 FYNNEI. V lost 6 bases, J lost 5 bases, and 10 bases lay in between. Here the CDR3 DNA reads TGTGCCAGCAGCCAAGAGACAACTGAAGCTTTCTTT. It codes for CASSQETTEAFF.

Many counts were recorded for this clonotype. V gene TRBV7-9 combines with J gene TRBJ2-2; the D call may be TRBD1 or TRBD2 (5 bases each). The CDR3 runs 17 residues. V lost 5 bases, J lost 4 bases, and 20 bases lay in between. From germline, CDR1 is SEHNR and CDR2 FQNEAQ (reference sequence). CDR3 sequence: CASSPHGAQVLTGELFF. The CDR3, as DNA: TGTGCCAGCAGCCCCCACGGGGCACAGGTTCTCACCGGGGAGCTGTTTTTT. The variable domain in full, with the rest retrieved from reference TRBV7-9 and TRBJ2-2, is DTGVSQNPRHKITKRGQNVTFRCDPISEHNRLYWYRQTLGQGPEFLTYFQNEAQLEKSRLLSDRFSAERPKGSFSTLEIQRTEQGDSAMYLCASSPHGAQVLTGELFFGEGSRLTVL.

This chain links TRBV20-1 with TRBJ2-5, with D maybe TRBD1 (7 bases). The CDR3 length is 17 residues. V was clipped by 3 bases and J by 2 bases, with 22 bases between them. Germline CDR1 is DFQATT and CDR2 is SNEGSKA (reference sequence). In DNA, the CDR3 is TGCAGTGCTAGTCAGTTCCAGGGGGACTGGGAGCAAGAGACCCAGTACTTC. Translated: CSASQFQGDWEQETQYF.

This chain joins TRBV27 and TRBJ2-7; D gene unclear. The ends were cut back, 2 bases at V and 5 bases at J, with 10 bases in the middle. This CDR3 has 13 amino acids. CDR1 and CDR2 from the germline V gene are MNHEY and SMNVEV (reference sequence). DNA of the CDR3: TGTGCCAGCAGTTTAGGACGGATGAACGAGCAGTACTTC. Translation: CASSLGRMNEQYF.

V is TRBV6-5 and J is TRBJ2-7; 7 nucleotides agree with TRBD1. The CDR3 covers 15 residues. V dropped 0 bases and J dropped 2; count of bases not matched to a gene: 4. Germline assignment: CDR1 MNHEY and CDR2 SVGAGI. The CDR3 here is CASSYSIGTAYEQYF. The CDR3 coding sequence is TGTGCCAGCAGTTACTCGATAGGGACAGCCTACGAGCAGTACTTC.

This clonotype turned up a few times. The chain uses TRBV4-1 and TRBJ2-5; possibly TRBD1 for D (5 bases). With 0 bases removed from V and 4 bases from J, the gap between germline ends came to 6 bases. Germline V CDR1 and CDR2: MGHRA, YSYEKL. The CDR3 is 13 amino acids. CDR3 bases: TGCGCCAGCAGCCAAGAAGGGGCAGAGACCCAGTACTTC. This gives the protein CASSQEGAETQYF.

In its sample, this clonotype was seen many times. The rearrangement uses TRBV7-9 and TRBJ2-7; D is perhaps TRBD1 (5 bases). CDR3 length: 15 amino acids. With 5 bases removed from V and 6 bases from J, the gap between germline ends came to 20 bases. Germline lookup yields CDR1 SEHNR and CDR2 FQNEAQ (reference sequence). CDR3 sequence reads: CASSKDRRAGREQYF. Written as DNA, the CDR3 is TGTGCCAGCAGCAAAGATAGAAGGGCAGGGCGCGAGCAGTACTTC.

This clonotype was counted between two and nine times. The V call is TRBV5-5, the J call TRBJ2-1, with 12 positions matching TRBD2. Looked up from germline, CDR1 is SGHKS and CDR2 is YYEKEE (reference sequence). This CDR3 has 15 residues. V trimming: 2 bases; J trimming: 8 bases; junction bases outside the gene matches: 5. The CDR3, as DNA: TGTGCCAGCAGCTTTGGACTAGCGGGGTCCGATGAGCAGTTCTTC. Its protein is CASSFGLAGSDEQFF.

The CDR3 DNA sequence: TGTGCCATCAGTGAGGACCGCTATCAGCCCCAGCATTTT. Residues: CAISEDRYQPQHF. The genes are TRBV10-3 and TRBJ1-5; the D is unclear. This CDR3 contains 13 residues. Per germline, CDR1 ENHRY and CDR2 SYGVKD. Trimming took off 2 bases at V and 5 bases at J, with 7 bases between the two ends.

Many counts were recorded for this clonotype. The rearrangement uses TRBV7-9 and TRBJ1-1, with D tentatively TRBD1 (6 bases). The CDR3 is made up of 14 amino acids. The V gene's germline CDR1 is SEHNR and CDR2 FQNEAQ (reference sequence). Trimming pared 5 bases from V and 7 bases from J, leaving 17 bases between. The CDR3 sequence is CASSGKQGGREAFF. CDR3 sequence (DNA): TGTGCCAGCAGCGGGAAACAGGGAGGGCGTGAAGCTTTCTTT.

The chain carries TRBV2 and TRBJ2-1, with 8 bases identical to TRBD1. J was trimmed by 8 bases and V by 9 bases; bases with no gene match: 24. CDR1 and CDR2 from the germline V gene are SNHLY and FYNNEI. The CDR3 is 18 amino acids. CDR3 DNA: TGTGCCAGAGGGATGACAGGGGATCGGTCTTCCGGGATCGATGAGCAGTTCTTC. Translated: CARGMTGDRSSGIDEQFF.

This clonotype was seen at least ten times. This chain uses TRBV10-3 with TRBJ2-7; the D is unclear. The germline V gene encodes CDR1 ENHRY and CDR2 SYGVKD. This CDR3 has 14 residues. The V end lost 6 bases, the J end lost 2 bases, and 14 bases lay between the germline ends. The CDR3 DNA is TGTGCCATCAGGACCCCGGACGGACCCTACGAGCAGTACTTC. Protein: CAIRTPDGPYEQYF.

This clonotype was seen repeatedly, ten times or more. V is TRBV6-5 and J is TRBJ2-7; no definite D call. V was trimmed by 2 bases and J by 6 bases, leaving 14 bases between them. The CDR3 is 14 amino acids. The germline V gene has CDR1 MNHEY and CDR2 SVGAGI. CDR3 residues: CASSYGPQPGEQYF. The CDR3 DNA sequence: TGTGCCAGCAGTTACGGGCCCCAGCCGGGCGAGCAGTACTTC.

This clonotype has at least ten counts. The V and J genes are TRBV7-9 and TRBJ2-7, with D hard to call. With 1 base removed from V and 5 bases from J, the gap between germline ends came to 12 bases. Per the germline V gene, CDR1 is SEHNR and CDR2 is FQNEAQ (reference sequence). The CDR3 is 14 residues long. CDR3 amino acids: CASSLEGRLHEQYF. In nucleotides, the CDR3 is TGTGCCAGCAGCTTAGAGGGCCGTCTCCACGAGCAGTACTTC. Full variable domain (rest looked up from reference TRBV7-9 and TRBJ2-7): DTGVSQNPRHKITKRGQNVTFRCDPISEHNRLYWYRQTLGQGPEFLTYFQNEAQLEKSRLLSDRFSAERPKGSFSTLEIQRTEQGDSAMYLCASSLEGRLHEQYFGPGTRLTVT.

The chain combines TRBV7-9 with TRBJ2-1; TRBD2 agrees at 8 bases. Germline CDR1 and CDR2: SEHNR and FQNEAQ (reference sequence). The CDR3 runs to 15 residues. With 5 bases clipped from V and 1 base from J, the junction kept 4 bases outside the gene matches. CDR3 nucleotides: TGTGCCAGCAGCCGGGGGGGGCTTTCCTACAATGAGCAGTTCTTC. Translating gives CASSRGGLSYNEQFF.

This chain connects TRBV7-9 to TRBJ2-3, with 11 bases identical to TRBD2. V was clipped by 1 base and J by 4 bases; unmatched bases: 4. CDR3 size: 16 residues. Germline CDR1 is SEHNR and CDR2 is FQNEAQ (reference sequence). The CDR3 nucleotides are TGTGCCAGCAGCTTAGGACTAGCGGGGATCGCAGATACGCAGTATTTT. This gives the protein CASSLGLAGIADTQYF.